The 25 T cell receptor beta chains reported below all come from one sample, sequenced in a study of CD8 T cells in ankylosing spondylitis. General observations from the study: Among TCR beta sequences, a motif of several highly homologous variants appeared characteristic of ankylosing spondylitis blood.

TCRdb reprocessed the 5' RACE reads with MiXCR, giving one entry per CDR3 protein. The sample holds more than 650,000 distinct CDR3 sequences, about 11% seen once. The antigens these receptors bind are not known. Material for sequencing was blood, either unsorted or a sorted T cell fraction (not recorded which). These receptors all come from a male donor with ankylosing spondylitis.

This clonotype was detected a few times. CDR3 nucleotide sequence: TGCAGTGCTACCACTAGCGGGGGATTAAGCACAGATACGCAGTATTTT. Translating gives CSATTSGGLSTDTQYF. The J gene is TRBJ2-3, the V gene TRBV20-1; 11 bases agree with TRBD2. V lost 4 bases to trimming and J lost 0 bases; unmatched junction nucleotides: 6. The CDR3 consists of 16 residues. Per the germline V gene, CDR1 is DFQATT and CDR2 is SNEGSKA (reference sequence).

V and J are TRBV20-1 and TRBJ2-5; 7 nucleotides agree with TRBD2. The length of the CDR3 is 15 residues. Unmatched junction bases numbered 4, after V lost 0 bases and J lost 0 bases. Germline values: CDR1 DFQATT, CDR2 SNEGSKA (reference sequence). The DNA for the CDR3 is TGCAGTGCTAGAGATTCGGGGGGTTACCAAGAGACCCAGTACTTC. Protein sequence: CSARDSGGYQETQYF.

This clonotype appeared many times. The chain recombines TRBV18 with TRBJ2-1; 11 positions agree with TRBD2. The CDR3 is 15 amino acids. CDR1 and CDR2 (germline): KGHSH, LQKENI. The ends lost 8 bases at V and 2 bases at J; junction bases unmatched: 5. This CDR3 reads CASSPLAGAYNEQFF. Here the CDR3 DNA reads TGTGCCAGCAGCCCACTAGCGGGGGCCTACAATGAGCAGTTCTTC.

This clonotype appeared a few times. The V call is TRBV5-1, the J call TRBJ2-7, with 10 positions matching TRBD1. CDR3 length: 19 residues. Germline trimming cut 4 bases from V and 5 bases from J; bases unmatched to any gene: 21. CDR1 and CDR2 from the germline V gene are SGHRS and YFSETQ. CDR3 nucleotides: TGCGCCAGCAGCAAGCGGAGGTTCGGCGGACAGGGGGTAACGGACGAGCAGTACTTC. This encodes CASSKRRFGGQGVTDEQYF.

CDR3: CASSVAGNRLSYNEQFF. In DNA form, the CDR3 reads TGTGCCAGCAGCGTAGCTGGGAACAGACTATCCTACAATGAGCAGTTCTTC. The chain joins TRBV9 to TRBJ2-1; D may be TRBD2 (5 bases). There are 17 residues in the CDR3. Trimming removed 0 bases from V and 1 base from J, with 14 bases in between. Germline V gene data show CDR1 as SGDLS and CDR2 as YYNGEE.

This clonotype has only a few counts. The chain recombines TRBV20-1 with TRBJ2-3, with TRBD2 identical over 8 bases. With 6 bases clipped from V and 4 bases from J, the junction kept 18 bases outside the gene matches. CDR3 length equals 17 residues. CDR1 and CDR2 from the germline V gene are DFQATT and SNEGSKA (reference sequence). CDR3 sequence reads: CSAPRLTPGLVADTQYF. In DNA, the CDR3 is TGCAGTGCCCCGCGCTTGACCCCGGGACTAGTGGCAGATACGCAGTATTTT.

This clonotype turned up a few times. This chain joins TRBV12-3 or TRBV12-4 and TRBJ1-1; D might be TRBD1 (6 bases). The CDR3 has 13 amino acids. The germline V and J ends were trimmed by 3 bases and 8 bases, with 13 bases remaining between them. CDR3 in DNA: TGTGCCAGCAGTTTGATGGGGGGCCGCGAAGCTTTCTTT. Encoded protein: CASSLMGGREAFF.

Ten or more counts support this clonotype. The V and J genes are TRBV20-1 and TRBJ2-3, with 11 bases fitting TRBD2. Germline V CDR1 and CDR2: DFQATT, SNEGSKA (reference sequence). This CDR3 has 16 amino acids. V shed 5 bases, J shed 2 bases, and the junction held 9 bases outside the gene matches. CDR3 sequence (DNA): TGCAGTGCTTTCCCTCGACTAGCGGGATTCACAGATACGCAGTATTTT. Amino acids: CSAFPRLAGFTDTQYF.

The chain links TRBV20-1 to TRBJ1-4; D perhaps matches TRBD1 (5 bases). The CDR3 contains 14 residues. Germline CDR1 reads DFQATT; CDR2 reads SNEGSKA (reference sequence). Deletions cut 3 bases from V and 4 bases from J, with 12 bases between. CDR3 in amino acids: CSARGGRVNEKLFF. The DNA for the CDR3 is TGCAGTGCTAGGGGTGGCAGGGTTAATGAAAAACTGTTTTTT.

This clonotype was picked up a small number of times. V gene TRBV6-2 or TRBV6-3 combines with J gene TRBJ2-1, with 8 bases lining up with TRBD1. Germline trimming cut 2 bases from V and 7 bases from J; bases unmatched to any gene: 7. CDR1 is MNHEY and CDR2 is SVGEGT in the germline V gene. This CDR3 comprises 15 residues. CDR3 DNA sequence: TGTGCCAGCAGTTACCACTCCCGGACAGGGAATGAGCAGTTCTTC. It translates to CASSYHSRTGNEQFF.

At least ten counts were recorded for this clonotype. The J gene is TRBJ2-2, the V gene TRBV5-1, with D perhaps TRBD1 (6 bases). Germline V gene sequence: CDR1 SGHRS, CDR2 YFSETQ. This CDR3 spans 16 amino acids. V was clipped by 4 bases and J by 1 base, with 14 bases between them. CDR3 DNA sequence: TGCGCCAGCAGCAACCGGGACACCCTGAACACCGGGGAGCTGTTTTTT. This encodes CASSNRDTLNTGELFF.

This clonotype was seen only a few times. The V call is TRBV7-8, the J call TRBJ2-1; 7 nucleotides line up with TRBD2. After removal of 2 bases from V and 10 bases from J, the junction contained 23 bases not matched to a gene. This CDR3 spans 19 amino acids. Looked up from germline, CDR1 is SGHVS and CDR2 is FQNEAQ. The CDR3 sequence: CASSLRRLAEVLDGVEQFF. CDR3 DNA: TGTGCCAGCAGCTTACGCCGGCTAGCGGAGGTACTGGACGGTGTGGAGCAGTTCTTC. Filled out from reference TRBV7-8 and TRBJ2-1, the complete variable domain reads GAGVSQSPRYKVAKRGQDVALRCDPISGHVSLFWYQQALGQGPEFLTYFQNEAQLDKSGLPSDRFFAERPEGSVSTLKIQRTQQEDSAVYLCASSLRRLAEVLDGVEQFFGPGTRLTVL.

The chain uses TRBV30 and TRBJ2-5; D may be TRBD1 (6 bases). Trimming pared 3 bases from V and 5 bases from J, leaving 7 bases between. The CDR3 spans 11 residues. The V gene's germline CDR1 is GTSNPN and CDR2 SVGIG (reference sequence). CDR3 DNA sequence: TGTGCCTGGAGCCAGGGGGAGACCCAGTACTTC. Translation gives CAWSQGETQYF.

The chain carries TRBV6-2 or TRBV6-3 and TRBJ1-6; TRBD1 matches 7 bases. CDR3 length: 14 amino acids. V lost 2 bases to trimming and J lost 7 bases; unmatched junction nucleotides: 2. Germline values: CDR1 MNHEY, CDR2 SVGEGT. The CDR3 loop reads CASSYRDSNSPLHF. DNA for the CDR3: TGTGCCAGCAGTTACAGGGACAGCAATTCACCCCTCCACTTT.

This clonotype has only a few counts. The J gene is TRBJ1-2, the V gene TRBV29-1, with a weak D call TRBD1 (6 bases). V was clipped by 5 bases and J by 10 bases, with 20 bases between them. This CDR3 has 13 residues. The V gene's germline CDR1 is SQVTM and CDR2 ANQGSEA. CDR3 sequence reads: CSVLGGTLGYYTF. The CDR3 DNA reads TGCAGCGTTCTCGGAGGGACACTGGGATACTACACCTTC.

The rearrangement joins TRBV7-2 to TRBJ1-5; D is perhaps TRBD1 (6 bases). Germline loops: CDR1 SGHTA, CDR2 FQGNSA. CDR3 size: 13 residues. V was cut by 8 bases and J by 7 bases, with 15 bases left in between. The CDR3 region is CASGGGLRQPQHF. In DNA, the CDR3 is TGTGCCAGCGGAGGGGGTTTGCGGCAGCCCCAGCATTTT.

This clonotype came up many times. This chain connects TRBV24-1 to TRBJ2-7; D is unresolved. Germline V gives CDR1 KGHDR, CDR2 SFDVKD. Trimming removed 4 bases from V and 3 bases from J, with 3 bases in between. The CDR3 is 11 residues long. Here the CDR3 reads CATSDSYEQYF. CDR3 nucleotide sequence: TGTGCCACCAGTGACAGCTACGAGCAGTACTTC.

In this sample, this clonotype turned up a few times. The chain is built from TRBV7-2 and TRBJ1-5; possibly TRBD1 for D (5 bases). V was trimmed by 5 bases and J by 0 bases, leaving 11 bases between them. Germline V gives CDR1 SGHTA, CDR2 FQGNSA. The CDR3 is 15 amino acids. The CDR3 coding sequence is TGTGCCAGCAGCCCCGACAGCGTTAGCAATCAGCCCCAGCATTTT. Protein product: CASSPDSVSNQPQHF.

The table lists this clonotype with a few counts. The chain has TRBV4-3 and TRBJ2-5, with D possibly matching TRBD1 (6 bases). This CDR3 region has 14 residues. Germline V CDR1 and CDR2: LGHNA, YSLEER. With 6 bases removed from V and 2 bases from J, the gap between germline ends came to 13 bases. The CDR3 here is CASRPHRAQETQYF. Here the CDR3 DNA reads TGCGCCAGCAGACCCCACAGGGCTCAAGAGACCCAGTACTTC.

The J gene is TRBJ1-2, the V gene TRBV20-1; 7 bases align to TRBD1. The CDR3 is 14 amino acids. The J segment lost 3 bases and the V segment lost 6 bases, leaving 10 bases of the junction unmatched. Germline V gene sequence: CDR1 DFQATT, CDR2 SNEGSKA (reference sequence). DNA for the CDR3: TGCAGTGCCCCCGGGACAGCAGACGACTATGGCTACACCTTC. As protein: CSAPGTADDYGYTF.

The V gene is TRBV4-2, the J gene TRBJ2-2, with D perhaps TRBD1 (6 bases). Between the trimmed V and J ends, which lost 2 bases and 5 bases, there was a span of 9 bases. This CDR3 is 14 amino acids long. Germline CDR1 reads LGHNA; CDR2 reads YNFKEQ. CDR3 protein: CASSQHRETGELFF. The CDR3 DNA sequence: TGTGCCAGCAGCCAACACAGGGAAACCGGGGAGCTGTTTTTT.

This clonotype was detected many times. This chain joins TRBV5-1 and TRBJ2-1; D ambiguous. CDR1 and CDR2 (germline): SGHRS, YFSETQ. The CDR3 loop spans 12 amino acids. V was shortened by 0 bases and J by 8 bases, with 6 bases between the two germline ends. CDR3 DNA: TGCGCCAGCAGCTTGGGTCGCCATGAGCAGTTCTTC. Translated: CASSLGRHEQFF.

This sequence joins TRBV28 and TRBJ2-5, with 14 positions matching TRBD2. The CDR3 totals 16 residues. V lost 6 bases to trimming and J lost 1 base; unmatched junction nucleotides: 4. Looked up from germline, CDR1 is MDHEN and CDR2 is SYDVKM. CDR3 region: CASSRTSGRSQETQYF. The CDR3, as DNA: TGTGCCAGCAGCCGGACTAGCGGGAGGTCCCAAGAGACCCAGTACTTC.

This CDR3 reads CSVAGGLNYGYTF. CDR3 sequence (DNA): TGCAGCGTTGCCGGGGGACTTAACTATGGCTACACCTTC. The V call is TRBV29-1, the J call TRBJ1-2; weak D call: TRBD1 (5 bases). The CDR3 is made up of 13 amino acids. The germline V gene has CDR1 SQVTM and CDR2 ANQGSEA. V lost 4 bases and J lost 1, with 10 bases in between.

This clonotype showed up just a few times. The genes are TRBV6-2 or TRBV6-3 and TRBJ2-7, with a possible D match to TRBD2 (5 bases). Germline assignment: CDR1 MNHEY and CDR2 SVGEGT. V was shortened by 4 bases and J by 7 bases, with 8 bases between the two germline ends. The CDR3 runs to 11 residues. The CDR3 reads CASSWPGEQYF. As DNA, the CDR3 is TGTGCCAGCAGTTGGCCGGGAGAGCAGTACTTC.